This T cell receptor beta chain was sequenced during a study of cytomegalovirus exposure and HLA in healthy donors. Some clones are missing from TCRdb's copy, which holds only in-frame ones; the method was immunoSEQ multiplex PCR. The sample yields 45,000 or so clones, under 95% seen once. Sequencing was done on a sample of PBMCs. The receptor's source is a woman between 18 and 30 years old in good health and CMV-seronegative.

CDR3 protein: CASSISPTYNEQFF. CDR3 DNA sequence: TGCGCCAGCAGCATCTCTCCTACCTACAATGAGCAGTTCTTC. V is TRBV5-1 and J is TRBJ2-1; D unclear. The CDR3 loop spans 14 amino acids. Between the trimmed V and J ends, which lost 4 bases and 2 bases, there was a span of 10 bases. CDR1 and CDR2 from the germline V gene are SGHRS and YFSETQ.